The TCR beta chain described here comes from a study of CD8 T cells in ankylosing spondylitis. For this clonotype: What it recognizes is unknown.

TCRdb used MiXCR to reprocess the 5' RACE reads, holding one entry per CDR3 protein. This sample yields 150,000 to 200,000 distinct CDR3 sequences, of which 18% are seen a single time; approximately 4.3% belongs to the top ten. Trimming removed 6 bases from V and 4 bases from J; junction bases left unmatched: 6. Looked up from germline, CDR1 is MGHDK and CDR2 is SYGVNS. The CDR3 consists of 13 residues. General observations from the study: Disease-linked clones reportedly showed significant enrichment in matched ankylosing spondylitis synovial fluid. A motif in TCR beta, a set of about 8 highly homologous variants, appeared characteristic of ankylosing spondylitis blood.

Sequenced material: blood, either unsorted or a sorted T cell fraction (not recorded which). The V gene is TRBV25-1, the J gene TRBJ2-7; 7 nucleotides line up with TRBD1. The TCR was taken from a male donor between 10 and 30 years old with ankylosing spondylitis or in good health (not recorded which). CDR3 region: CASRDDREYEQYF. The DNA of the CDR3 is TGTGCCAGCAGGGATGACAGGGAGTACGAGCAGTACTTC.